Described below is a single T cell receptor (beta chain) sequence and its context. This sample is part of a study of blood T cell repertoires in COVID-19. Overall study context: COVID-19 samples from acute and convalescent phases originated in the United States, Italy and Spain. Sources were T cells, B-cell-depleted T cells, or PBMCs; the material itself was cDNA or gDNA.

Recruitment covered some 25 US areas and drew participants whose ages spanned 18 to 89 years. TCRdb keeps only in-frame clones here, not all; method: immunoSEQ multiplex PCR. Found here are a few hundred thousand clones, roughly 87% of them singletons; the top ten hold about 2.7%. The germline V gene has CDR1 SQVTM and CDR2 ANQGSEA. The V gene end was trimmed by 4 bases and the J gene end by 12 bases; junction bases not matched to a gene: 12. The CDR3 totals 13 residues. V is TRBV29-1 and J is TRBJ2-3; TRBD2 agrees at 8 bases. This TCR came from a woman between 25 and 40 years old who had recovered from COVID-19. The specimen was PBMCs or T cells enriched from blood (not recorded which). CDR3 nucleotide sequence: TGCAGCGTTGCCTCCAGCGGGGGACCCCTTCAGTATTTT. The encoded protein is CSVASSGGPLQYF.